Sequencing of this T cell receptor (beta chain) was carried out in a study of OX40 agonist ivuxolimab in advanced cancers. TCRdb's table, derived via immunoSEQ multiplex PCR, lists solely in-frame clones and lacks some. Found here are around 65,000 clones, 70% to 90% of them singletons; the top ten hold around 0.37%. This CDR3 is built from 15 residues. V lost 4 bases and J lost 15; bases outside the gene matches: 12. Germline V gene lookup returns CDR1 SEHNR and CDR2 FQNEAQ (reference sequence). Autoimmune disease history or systemic immunosuppression disqualified patients. The V call is TRBV7-9, the J call TRBJ1-6; TRBD1 matches 10 bases. The sample consisted of CD4+ or CD8+ T cells sorted from blood, taken in a trial of the OX40 agonist ivuxolimab. This receptor was identified in an adult with an advanced solid tumor such as melanoma, head and neck, liver or kidney cancer. CDR3 DNA: TGTGCCAGCAGCTCCTGGGGGGACAGGGGTGGTCTCCTCCACTTT. This translates into CASSSWGDRGGLLHF. The full variable domain, with the rest looked up from reference TRBV7-9 and TRBJ1-6, is DTGVSQNPRHKITKRGQNVTFRCDPISEHNRLYWYRQTLGQGPEFLTYFQNEAQLEKSRLLSDRFSAERPKGSFSTLEIQRTEQGDSAMYLCASSSWGDRGGLLHFGNGTRLTVT.